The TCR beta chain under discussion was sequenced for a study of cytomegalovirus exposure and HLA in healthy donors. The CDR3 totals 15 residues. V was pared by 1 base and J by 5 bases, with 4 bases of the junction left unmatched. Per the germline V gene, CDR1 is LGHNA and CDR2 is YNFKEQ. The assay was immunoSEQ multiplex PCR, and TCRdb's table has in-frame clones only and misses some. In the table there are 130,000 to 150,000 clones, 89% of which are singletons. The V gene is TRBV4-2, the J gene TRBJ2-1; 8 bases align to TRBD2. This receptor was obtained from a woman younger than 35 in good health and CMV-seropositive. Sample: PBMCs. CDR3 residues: CASSQVTSGHNEQFF. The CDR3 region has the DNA TGTGCCAGCAGCCAAGTTACTAGCGGTCACAATGAGCAGTTCTTC.